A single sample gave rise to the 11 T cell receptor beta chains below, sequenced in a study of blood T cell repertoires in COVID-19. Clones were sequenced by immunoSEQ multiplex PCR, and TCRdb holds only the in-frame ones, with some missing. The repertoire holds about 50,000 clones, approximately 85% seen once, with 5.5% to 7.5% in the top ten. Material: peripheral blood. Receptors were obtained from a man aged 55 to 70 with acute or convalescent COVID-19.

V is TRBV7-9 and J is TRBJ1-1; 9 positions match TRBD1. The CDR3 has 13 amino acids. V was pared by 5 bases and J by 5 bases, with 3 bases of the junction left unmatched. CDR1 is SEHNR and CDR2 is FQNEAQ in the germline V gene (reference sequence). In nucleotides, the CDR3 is TGTGCCAGCAGCCAGACAGGGGGTACTGAAGCTTTCTTT. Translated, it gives CASSQTGGTEAFF. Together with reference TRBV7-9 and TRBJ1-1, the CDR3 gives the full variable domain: DTGVSQNPRHKITKRGQNVTFRCDPISEHNRLYWYRQTLGQGPEFLTYFQNEAQLEKSRLLSDRFSAERPKGSFSTLEIQRTEQGDSAMYLCASSQTGGTEAFFGQGTRLTVV.

CDR3 bases: TGTGCCAGCAGCCAAGATCGAGGGTCCACCCTCCACTTT. This encodes CASSQDRGSTLHF. The chain couples TRBV3-1 (or the pseudogene TRBV3-2) to TRBJ1-6; D remains unclear. This CDR3 is built from 13 residues. The V end lost 0 bases, the J end lost 14 bases, and 11 bases lay between the germline ends. The germline gives CDR1 LGHDT, CDR2 YNNKEL (reference sequence).

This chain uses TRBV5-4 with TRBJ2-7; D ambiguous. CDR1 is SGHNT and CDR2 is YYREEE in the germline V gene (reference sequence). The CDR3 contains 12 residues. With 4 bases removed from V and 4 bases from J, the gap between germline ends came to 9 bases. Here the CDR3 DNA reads TGTGCCAGCAGCCGTACCGGTTACGAGCAGTACTTC. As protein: CASSRTGYEQYF.

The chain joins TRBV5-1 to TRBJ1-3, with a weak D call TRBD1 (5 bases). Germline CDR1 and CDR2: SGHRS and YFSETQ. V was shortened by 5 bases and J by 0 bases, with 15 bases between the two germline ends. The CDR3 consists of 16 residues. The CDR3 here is CASSWTQQSSGNTIYF. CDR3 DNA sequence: TGCGCCAGCAGTTGGACACAGCAAAGCTCTGGAAACACCATATATTTT.

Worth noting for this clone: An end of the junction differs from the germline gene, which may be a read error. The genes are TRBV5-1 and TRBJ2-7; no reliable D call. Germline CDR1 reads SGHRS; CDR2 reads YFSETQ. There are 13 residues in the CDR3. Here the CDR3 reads CASSLAVSSEQYF. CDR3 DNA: TGCGCCAGCAGCTTGGCCGTTTCCTCCGAGCAGTACTTC.

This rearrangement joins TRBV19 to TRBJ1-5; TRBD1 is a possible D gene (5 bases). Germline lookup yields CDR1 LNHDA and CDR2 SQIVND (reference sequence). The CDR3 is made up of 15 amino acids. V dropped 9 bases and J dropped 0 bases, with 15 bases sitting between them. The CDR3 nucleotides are TGTGCCAGCCATCTCGGGGGGGTTAGCAATCAGCCCCAGCATTTT. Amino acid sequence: CASHLGGVSNQPQHF. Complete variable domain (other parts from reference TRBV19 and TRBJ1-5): DGGITQSPKYLFRKEGQNVTLSCEQNLNHDAMYWYRQDPGQGLRLIYYSQIVNDFQKGDIAEGYSVSREKKESFPLTVTSAQKNPTAFYLCASHLGGVSNQPQHFGDGTRLSIL.

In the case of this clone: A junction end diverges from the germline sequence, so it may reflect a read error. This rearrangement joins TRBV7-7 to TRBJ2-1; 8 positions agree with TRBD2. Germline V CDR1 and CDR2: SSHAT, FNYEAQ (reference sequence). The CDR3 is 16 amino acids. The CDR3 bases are TGTGCTAGCAGCTCCGCCTGGACTAGCTTACGGTATGAGCAGTTCTTC. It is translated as CASSSAWTSLRYEQFF.

CDR3 region: CASSGQGGGEQFF. CDR3 nucleotides: TGTGCCAGCAGTGGCCAAGGGGGCGGTGAGCAGTTCTTC. The chain is built from TRBV2 and TRBJ2-1; 7 bases are a match to TRBD1. V lost 4 bases to trimming and J lost 9 bases; unmatched junction nucleotides: 6. This CDR3 has 13 residues. The V gene's germline CDR1 is SNHLY and CDR2 FYNNEI.

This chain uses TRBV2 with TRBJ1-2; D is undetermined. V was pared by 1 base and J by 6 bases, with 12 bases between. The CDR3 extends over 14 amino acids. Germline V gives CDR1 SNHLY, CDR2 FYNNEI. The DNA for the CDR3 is TGTGCCAGCAGTGAAGGGAGGCCGCTAAATGGCTACACCTTC. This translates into CASSEGRPLNGYTF.

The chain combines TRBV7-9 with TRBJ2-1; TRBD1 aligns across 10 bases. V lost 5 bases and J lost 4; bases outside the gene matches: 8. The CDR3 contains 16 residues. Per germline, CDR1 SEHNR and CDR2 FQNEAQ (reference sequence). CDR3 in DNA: TGTGCCAGCAGCCCCGCCGACAGGGGGCCATACAATGAGCAGTTCTTC. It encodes CASSPADRGPYNEQFF.

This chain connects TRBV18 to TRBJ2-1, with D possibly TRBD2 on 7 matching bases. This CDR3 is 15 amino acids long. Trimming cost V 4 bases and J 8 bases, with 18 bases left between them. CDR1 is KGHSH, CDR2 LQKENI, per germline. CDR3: CASSQFIGGADEQFF. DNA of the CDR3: TGTGCCAGCTCACAGTTTATTGGGGGGGCCGATGAGCAGTTCTTC.